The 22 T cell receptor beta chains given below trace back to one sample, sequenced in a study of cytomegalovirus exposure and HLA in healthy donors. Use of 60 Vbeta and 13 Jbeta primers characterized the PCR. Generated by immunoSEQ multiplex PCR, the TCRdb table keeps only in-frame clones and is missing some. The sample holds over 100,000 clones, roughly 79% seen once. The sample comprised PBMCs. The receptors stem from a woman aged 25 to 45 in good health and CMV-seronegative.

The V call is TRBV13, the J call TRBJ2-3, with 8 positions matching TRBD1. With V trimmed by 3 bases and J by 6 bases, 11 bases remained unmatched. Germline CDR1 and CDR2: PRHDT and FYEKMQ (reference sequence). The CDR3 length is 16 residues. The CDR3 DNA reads TGTGCCAGCAGCTTCAGGACAGGGTCTAGGTCGGATACGCAGTATTTT. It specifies CASSFRTGSRSDTQYF.

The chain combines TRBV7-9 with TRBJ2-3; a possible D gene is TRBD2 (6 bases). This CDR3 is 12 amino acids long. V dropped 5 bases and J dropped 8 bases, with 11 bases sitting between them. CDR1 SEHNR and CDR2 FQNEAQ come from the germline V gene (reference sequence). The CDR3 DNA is TGTGCCAGCAGCCCGGAGGGGCGTACGCAGTATTTT. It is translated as CASSPEGRTQYF.

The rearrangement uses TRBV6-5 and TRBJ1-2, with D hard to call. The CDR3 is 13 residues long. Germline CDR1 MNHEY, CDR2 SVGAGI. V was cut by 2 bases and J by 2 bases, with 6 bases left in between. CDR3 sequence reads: CASSYKRNYGYTF. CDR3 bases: TGTGCCAGCAGTTACAAACGGAACTATGGCTACACCTTC.

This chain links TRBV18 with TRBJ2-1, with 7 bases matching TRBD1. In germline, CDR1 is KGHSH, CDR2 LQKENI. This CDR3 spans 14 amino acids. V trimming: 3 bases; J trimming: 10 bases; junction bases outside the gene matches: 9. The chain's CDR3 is CASSPRTGTAEQFF. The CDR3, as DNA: TGTGCCAGCTCACCGAGGACAGGAACGGCGGAGCAGTTCTTC.

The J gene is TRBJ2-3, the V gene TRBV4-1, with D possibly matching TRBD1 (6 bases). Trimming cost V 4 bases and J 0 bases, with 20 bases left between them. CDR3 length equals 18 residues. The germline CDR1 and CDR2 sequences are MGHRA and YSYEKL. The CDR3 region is CASSPSVGQGRSTDTQYF. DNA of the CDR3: TGCGCCAGCAGCCCCTCCGTTGGGCAGGGGCGGAGCACAGATACGCAGTATTTT.

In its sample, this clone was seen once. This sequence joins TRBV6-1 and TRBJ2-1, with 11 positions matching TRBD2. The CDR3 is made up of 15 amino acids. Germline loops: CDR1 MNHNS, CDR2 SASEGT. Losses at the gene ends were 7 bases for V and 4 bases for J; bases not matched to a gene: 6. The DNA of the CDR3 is TGTGCCAGCACCGTGACTAGCGGGACATACAATGAGCAGTTCTTC. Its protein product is CASTVTSGTYNEQFF.

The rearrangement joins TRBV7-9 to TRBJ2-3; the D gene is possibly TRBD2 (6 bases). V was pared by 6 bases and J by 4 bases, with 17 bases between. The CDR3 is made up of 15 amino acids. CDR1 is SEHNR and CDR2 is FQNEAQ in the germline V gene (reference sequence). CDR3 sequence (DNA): TGTGCCAGCAGAACCCTAGCGACGGGGGCAGATACGCAGTATTTT. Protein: CASRTLATGADTQYF.

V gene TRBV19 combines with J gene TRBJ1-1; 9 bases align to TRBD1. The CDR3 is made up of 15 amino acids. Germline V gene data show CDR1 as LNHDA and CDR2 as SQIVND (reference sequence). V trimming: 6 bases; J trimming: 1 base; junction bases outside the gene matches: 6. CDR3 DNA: TGTGCCAGTAGACCCGGGACAGGGAAGAACACTGAAGCTTTCTTT. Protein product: CASRPGTGKNTEAFF. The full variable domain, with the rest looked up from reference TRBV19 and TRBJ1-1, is DGGITQSPKYLFRKEGQNVTLSCEQNLNHDAMYWYRQDPGQGLRLIYYSQIVNDFQKGDIAEGYSVSREKKESFPLTVTSAQKNPTAFYLCASRPGTGKNTEAFFGQGTRLTVV.

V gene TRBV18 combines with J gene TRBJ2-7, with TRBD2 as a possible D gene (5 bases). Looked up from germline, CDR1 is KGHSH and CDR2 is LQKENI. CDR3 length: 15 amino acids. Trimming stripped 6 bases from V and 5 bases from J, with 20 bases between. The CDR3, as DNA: TGTGCCAGCTCGTTCAGTGGACTGGCGCTAAACGAGCAGTACTTC. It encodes CASSFSGLALNEQYF.

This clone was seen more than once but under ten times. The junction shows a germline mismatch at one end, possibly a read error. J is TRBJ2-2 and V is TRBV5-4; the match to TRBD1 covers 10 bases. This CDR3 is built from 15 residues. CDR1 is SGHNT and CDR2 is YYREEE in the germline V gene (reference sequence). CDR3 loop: CASRLDRGLTGELFF. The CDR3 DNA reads TGTGCCAGCAGATTGGACAGGGGGTTAACCGGGGAGCTGTTTTTT. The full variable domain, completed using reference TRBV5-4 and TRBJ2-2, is ETGVTQSPTHLIKTRGQQVTLRCSSQSGHNTVSWYQQALGQGPQFIFQYYREEENGRGNFPPRFSGLQFPNYSSELNVNALELDDSALYLCASRLDRGLTGELFFGEGSRLTVL.

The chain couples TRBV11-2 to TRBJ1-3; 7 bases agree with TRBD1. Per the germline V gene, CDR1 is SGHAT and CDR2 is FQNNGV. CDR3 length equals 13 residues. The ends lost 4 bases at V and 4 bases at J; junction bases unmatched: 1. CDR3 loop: CASSYRGGNTIYF. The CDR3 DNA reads TGTGCCAGCAGCTACAGGGGAGGAAACACCATATATTTT.

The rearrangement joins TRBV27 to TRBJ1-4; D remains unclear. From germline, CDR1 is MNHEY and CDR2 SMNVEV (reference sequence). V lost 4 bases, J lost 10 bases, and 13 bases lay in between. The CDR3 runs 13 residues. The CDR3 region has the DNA TGTGCCAGCAGTTCCTCCCTAGGGAGAAAACTGTTTTTT. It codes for CASSSSLGRKLFF.

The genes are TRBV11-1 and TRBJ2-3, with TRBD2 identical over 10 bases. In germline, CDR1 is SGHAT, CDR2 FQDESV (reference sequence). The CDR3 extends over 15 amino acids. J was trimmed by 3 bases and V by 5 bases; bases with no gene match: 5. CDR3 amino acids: CASSLLAGMTDTQYF. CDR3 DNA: TGTGCCAGCAGCCTACTAGCGGGAATGACAGATACGCAGTATTTT.

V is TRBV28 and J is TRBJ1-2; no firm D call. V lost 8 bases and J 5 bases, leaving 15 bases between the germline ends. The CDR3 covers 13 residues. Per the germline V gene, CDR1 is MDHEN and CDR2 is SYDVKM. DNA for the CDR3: TGTGCCAGCGAGCGGCCGGCGAGTTATGGCTACACCTTC. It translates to CASERPASYGYTF.

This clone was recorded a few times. The CDR3 loop reads CASVASGRSNEQFF. The CDR3 region has the DNA TGTGCCAGCGTGGCTAGCGGGAGGAGTAATGAGCAGTTCTTC. This sequence joins TRBV6-5 and TRBJ2-1, with 11 bases aligning to TRBD2. With 8 bases clipped from V and 7 bases from J, the junction kept 7 bases outside the gene matches. From germline, CDR1 is MNHEY and CDR2 SVGAGI. CDR3 length equals 14 residues.

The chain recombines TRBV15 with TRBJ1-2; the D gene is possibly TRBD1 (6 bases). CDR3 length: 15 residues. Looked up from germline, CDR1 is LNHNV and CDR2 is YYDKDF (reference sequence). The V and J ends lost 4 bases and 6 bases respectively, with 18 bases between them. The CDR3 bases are TGTGCCACCAGCACCAAGCTACAGGGTTCTGATGGCTACACCTTC. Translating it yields CATSTKLQGSDGYTF.

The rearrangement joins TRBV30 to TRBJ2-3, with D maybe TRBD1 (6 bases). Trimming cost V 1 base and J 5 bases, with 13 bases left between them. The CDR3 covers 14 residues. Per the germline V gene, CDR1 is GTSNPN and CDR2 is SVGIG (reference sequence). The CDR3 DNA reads TGTGCCTGGAGTGCCGGGACACTGGGAGATACGCAGTATTTT. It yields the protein CAWSAGTLGDTQYF.

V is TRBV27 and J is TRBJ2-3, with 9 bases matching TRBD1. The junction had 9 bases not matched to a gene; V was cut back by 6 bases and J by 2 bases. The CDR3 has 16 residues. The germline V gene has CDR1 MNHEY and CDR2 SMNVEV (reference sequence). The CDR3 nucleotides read TGTGCCAGCAGCCGTGGGGGACAGGGTTTCACAGATACGCAGTATTTT. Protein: CASSRGGQGFTDTQYF.

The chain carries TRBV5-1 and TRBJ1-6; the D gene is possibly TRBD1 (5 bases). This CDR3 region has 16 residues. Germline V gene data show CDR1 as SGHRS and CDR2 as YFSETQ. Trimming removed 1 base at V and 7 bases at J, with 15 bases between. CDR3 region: CASSLIPGNPNSPLHF. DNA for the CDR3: TGCGCCAGCAGCTTGATACCAGGGAATCCAAATTCACCCCTCCACTTT. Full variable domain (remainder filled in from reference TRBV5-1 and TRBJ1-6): KAGVTQTPRYLIKTRGQQVTLSCSPISGHRSVSWYQQTPGQGLQFLFEYFSETQRNKGNFPGRFSGRQFSNSRSEMNVSTLELGDSALYLCASSLIPGNPNSPLHFGNGTRLTVT.

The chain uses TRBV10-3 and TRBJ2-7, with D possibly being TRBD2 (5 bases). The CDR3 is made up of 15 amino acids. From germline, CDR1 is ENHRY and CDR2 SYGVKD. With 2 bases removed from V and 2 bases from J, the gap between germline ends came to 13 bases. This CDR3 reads CAISETGIEAYEQYF. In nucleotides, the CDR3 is TGTGCCATCAGTGAGACCGGGATCGAGGCCTACGAGCAGTACTTC.

The CDR3 DNA sequence: TGTGCCAGCTCAACAGATCGACTAGCGGAAAACAATGAGCAGTTCTTC. This translates into CASSTDRLAENNEQFF. The chain employs TRBV18 and TRBJ2-1, with 9 bases lining up with TRBD2. This CDR3 region has 16 residues. The germline V gene has CDR1 KGHSH and CDR2 LQKENI. V shed 5 bases and J 5 bases; nucleotides not matched to a gene: 10.

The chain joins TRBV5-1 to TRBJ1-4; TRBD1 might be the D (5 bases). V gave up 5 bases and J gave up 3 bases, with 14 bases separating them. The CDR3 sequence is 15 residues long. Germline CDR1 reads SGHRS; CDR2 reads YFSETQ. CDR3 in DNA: TGCGCCAGCAGTTCCCGAGGAGGGGCTAATGAAAAACTGTTTTTT. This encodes CASSSRGGANEKLFF.